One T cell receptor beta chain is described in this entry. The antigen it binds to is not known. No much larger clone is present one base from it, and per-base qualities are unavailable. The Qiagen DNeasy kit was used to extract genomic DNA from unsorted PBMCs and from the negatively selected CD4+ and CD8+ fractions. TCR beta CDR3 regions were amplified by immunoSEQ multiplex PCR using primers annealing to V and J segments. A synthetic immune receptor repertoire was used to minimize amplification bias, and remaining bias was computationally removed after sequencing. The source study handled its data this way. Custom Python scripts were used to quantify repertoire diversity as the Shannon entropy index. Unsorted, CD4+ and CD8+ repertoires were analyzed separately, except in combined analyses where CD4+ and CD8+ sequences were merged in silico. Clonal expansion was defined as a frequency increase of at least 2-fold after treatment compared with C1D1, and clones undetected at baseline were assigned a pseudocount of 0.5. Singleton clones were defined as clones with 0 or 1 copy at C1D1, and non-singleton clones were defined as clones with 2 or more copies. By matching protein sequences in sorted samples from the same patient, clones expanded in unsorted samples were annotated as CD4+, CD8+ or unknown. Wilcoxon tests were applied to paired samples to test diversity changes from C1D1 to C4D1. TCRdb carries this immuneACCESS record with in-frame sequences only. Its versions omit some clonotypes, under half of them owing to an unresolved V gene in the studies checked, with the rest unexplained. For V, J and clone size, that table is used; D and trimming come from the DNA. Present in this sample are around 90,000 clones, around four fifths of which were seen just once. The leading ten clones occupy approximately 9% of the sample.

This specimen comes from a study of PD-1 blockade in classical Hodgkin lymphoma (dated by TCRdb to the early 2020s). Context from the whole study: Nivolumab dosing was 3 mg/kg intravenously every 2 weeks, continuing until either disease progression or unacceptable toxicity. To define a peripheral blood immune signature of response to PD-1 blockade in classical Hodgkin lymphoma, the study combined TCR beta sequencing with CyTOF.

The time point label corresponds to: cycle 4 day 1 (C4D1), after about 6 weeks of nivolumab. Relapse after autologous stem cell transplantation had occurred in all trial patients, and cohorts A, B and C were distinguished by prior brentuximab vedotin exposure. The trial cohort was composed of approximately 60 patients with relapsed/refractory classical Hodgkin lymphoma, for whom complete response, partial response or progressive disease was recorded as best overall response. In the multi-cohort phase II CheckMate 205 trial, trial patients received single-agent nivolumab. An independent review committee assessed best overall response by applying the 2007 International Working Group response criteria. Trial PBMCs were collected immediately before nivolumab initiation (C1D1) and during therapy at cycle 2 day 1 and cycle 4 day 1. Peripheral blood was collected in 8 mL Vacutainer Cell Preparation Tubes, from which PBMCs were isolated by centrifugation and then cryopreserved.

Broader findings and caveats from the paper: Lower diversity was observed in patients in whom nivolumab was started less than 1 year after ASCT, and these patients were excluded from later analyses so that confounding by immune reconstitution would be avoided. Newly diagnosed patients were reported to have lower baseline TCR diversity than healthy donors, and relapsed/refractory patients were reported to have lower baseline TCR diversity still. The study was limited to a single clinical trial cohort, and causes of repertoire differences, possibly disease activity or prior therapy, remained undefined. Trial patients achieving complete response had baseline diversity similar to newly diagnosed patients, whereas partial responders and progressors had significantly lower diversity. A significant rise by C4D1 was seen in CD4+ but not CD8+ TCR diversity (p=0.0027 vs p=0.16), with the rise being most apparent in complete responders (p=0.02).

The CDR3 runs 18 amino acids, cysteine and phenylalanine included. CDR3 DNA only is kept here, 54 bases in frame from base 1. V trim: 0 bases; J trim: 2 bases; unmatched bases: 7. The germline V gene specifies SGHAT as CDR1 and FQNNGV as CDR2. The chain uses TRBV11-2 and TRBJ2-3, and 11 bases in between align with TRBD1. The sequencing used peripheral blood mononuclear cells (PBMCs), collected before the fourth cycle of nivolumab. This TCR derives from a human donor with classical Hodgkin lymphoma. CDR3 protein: CASSLEGGQGADTDTQYF. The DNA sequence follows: TGTGCCAGCAGCTTAGAAGGCGGACAGGGGGCAGACACAGATACGCAGTATTTT.